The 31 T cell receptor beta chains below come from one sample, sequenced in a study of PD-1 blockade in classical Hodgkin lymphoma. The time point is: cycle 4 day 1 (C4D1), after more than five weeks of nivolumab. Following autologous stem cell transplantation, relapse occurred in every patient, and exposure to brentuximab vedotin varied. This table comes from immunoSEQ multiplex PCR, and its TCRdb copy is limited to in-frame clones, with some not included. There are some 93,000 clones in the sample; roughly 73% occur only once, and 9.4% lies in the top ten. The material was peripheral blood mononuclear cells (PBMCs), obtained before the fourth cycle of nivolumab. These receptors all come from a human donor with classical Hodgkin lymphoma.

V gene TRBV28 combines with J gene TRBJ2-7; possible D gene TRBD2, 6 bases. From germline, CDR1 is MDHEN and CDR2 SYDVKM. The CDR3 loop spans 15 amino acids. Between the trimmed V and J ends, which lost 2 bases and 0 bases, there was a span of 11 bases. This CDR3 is CASSLRDGSSYEQYF. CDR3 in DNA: TGTGCCAGCAGTTTAAGGGACGGGAGCTCCTACGAGCAGTACTTC.

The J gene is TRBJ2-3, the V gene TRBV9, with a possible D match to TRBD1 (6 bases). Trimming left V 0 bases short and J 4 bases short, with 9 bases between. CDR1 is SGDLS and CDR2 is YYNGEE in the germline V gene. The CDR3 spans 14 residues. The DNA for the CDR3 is TGTGCCAGCAGCGTAGCACAGGGCGCAGATACGCAGTATTTT. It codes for CASSVAQGADTQYF.

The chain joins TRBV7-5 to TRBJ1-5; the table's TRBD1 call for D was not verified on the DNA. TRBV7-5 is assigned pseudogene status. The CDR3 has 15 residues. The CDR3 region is CAGVQGARGNQPQHF. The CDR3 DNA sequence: TGTGCCGGCGTTCAGGGGGCGCGCGGCAATCAGCCCCAGCATTTT.

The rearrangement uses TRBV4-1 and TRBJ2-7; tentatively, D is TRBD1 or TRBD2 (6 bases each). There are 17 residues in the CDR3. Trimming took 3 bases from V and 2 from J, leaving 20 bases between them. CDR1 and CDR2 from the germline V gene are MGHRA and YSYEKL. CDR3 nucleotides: TGCGCCAGCAGCCACATGAGCGGAGGGGGGCATACCTACGAGCAGTACTTC. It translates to CASSHMSGGGHTYEQYF.

This CDR3 is CASSYLYRNQPQHF. CDR3 coding DNA: TGTGCCAGCAGTTACTTATACAGGAATCAGCCCCAGCATTTT. This chain connects TRBV6-6 to TRBJ1-5, with a tentative D call TRBD1 (5 bases). Germline values: CDR1 MNHNY, CDR2 SVGAGI (reference sequence). V was shortened by 1 base and J by 4 bases, with 8 bases between the two germline ends. This CDR3 comprises 14 residues.

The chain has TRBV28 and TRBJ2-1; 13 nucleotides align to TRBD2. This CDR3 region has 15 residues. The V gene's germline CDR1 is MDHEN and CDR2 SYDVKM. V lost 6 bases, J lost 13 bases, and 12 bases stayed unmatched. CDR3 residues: CASRSARTSGSPQFF. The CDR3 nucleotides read TGTGCCAGCAGGTCGGCCCGGACTAGCGGGAGTCCTCAGTTCTTC. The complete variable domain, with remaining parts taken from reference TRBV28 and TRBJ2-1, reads DVKVTQSSRYLVKRTGEKVFLECVQDMDHENMFWYRQDPGLGLRLIYFSYDVKMKEKGDIPEGYSVSREKKERFSLILESASTNQTSMYLCASRSARTSGSPQFFGPGTRLTVL.

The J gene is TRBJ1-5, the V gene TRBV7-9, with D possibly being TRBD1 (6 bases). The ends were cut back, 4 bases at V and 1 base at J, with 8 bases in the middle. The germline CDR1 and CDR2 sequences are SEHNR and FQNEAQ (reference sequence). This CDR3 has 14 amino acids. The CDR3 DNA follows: TGTGCCAGCAGCTGGGACATAAGCAATCAGCCCCAGCATTTT. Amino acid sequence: CASSWDISNQPQHF. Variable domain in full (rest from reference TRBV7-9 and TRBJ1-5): DTGVSQNPRHKITKRGQNVTFRCDPISEHNRLYWYRQTLGQGPEFLTYFQNEAQLEKSRLLSDRFSAERPKGSFSTLEIQRTEQGDSAMYLCASSWDISNQPQHFGDGTRLSIL.

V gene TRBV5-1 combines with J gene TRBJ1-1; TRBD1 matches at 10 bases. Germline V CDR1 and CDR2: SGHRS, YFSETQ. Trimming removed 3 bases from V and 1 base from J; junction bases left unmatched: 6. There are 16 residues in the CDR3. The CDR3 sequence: CASSSRQGAQNTEAFF. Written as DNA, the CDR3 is TGCGCCAGCAGCTCCCGACAGGGGGCTCAGAACACTGAAGCTTTCTTT.

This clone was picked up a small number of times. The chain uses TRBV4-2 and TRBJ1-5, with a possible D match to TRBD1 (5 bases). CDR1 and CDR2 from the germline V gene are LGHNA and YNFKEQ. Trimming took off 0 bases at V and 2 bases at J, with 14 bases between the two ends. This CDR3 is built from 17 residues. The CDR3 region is CASSQELQGTRNQPQHF. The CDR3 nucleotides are TGTGCCAGCAGCCAAGAGTTGCAGGGTACGCGCAATCAGCCCCAGCATTTT.

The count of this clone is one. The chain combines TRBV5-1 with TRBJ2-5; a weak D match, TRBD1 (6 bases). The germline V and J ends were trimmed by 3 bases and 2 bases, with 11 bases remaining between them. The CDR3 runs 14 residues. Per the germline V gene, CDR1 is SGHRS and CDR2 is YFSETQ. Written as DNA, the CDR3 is TGCGCCAGCAGCTACGGACAGTTACAAGAGACCCAGTACTTC. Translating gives CASSYGQLQETQYF.

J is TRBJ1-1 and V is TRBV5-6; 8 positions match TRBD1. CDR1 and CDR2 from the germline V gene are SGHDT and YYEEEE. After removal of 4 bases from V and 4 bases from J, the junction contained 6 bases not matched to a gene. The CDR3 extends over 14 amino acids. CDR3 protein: CASSLTGGVTEAFF. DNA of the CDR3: TGTGCCAGCAGCCTAACAGGGGGTGTCACTGAAGCTTTCTTT.

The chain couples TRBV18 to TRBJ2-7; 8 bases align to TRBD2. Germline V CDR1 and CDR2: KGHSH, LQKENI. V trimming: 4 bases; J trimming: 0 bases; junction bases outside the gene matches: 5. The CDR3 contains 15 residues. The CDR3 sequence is CASSLSAGASYEQYF. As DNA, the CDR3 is TGTGCCAGCTCACTTTCAGCGGGAGCCTCCTACGAGCAGTACTTC.

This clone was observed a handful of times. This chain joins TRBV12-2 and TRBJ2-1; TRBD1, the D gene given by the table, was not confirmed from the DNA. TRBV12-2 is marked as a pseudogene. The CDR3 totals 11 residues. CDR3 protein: CASRNGTEQFF. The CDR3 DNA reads TGTGCAAGTCGAAATGGGACAGAGCAGTTCTTC.

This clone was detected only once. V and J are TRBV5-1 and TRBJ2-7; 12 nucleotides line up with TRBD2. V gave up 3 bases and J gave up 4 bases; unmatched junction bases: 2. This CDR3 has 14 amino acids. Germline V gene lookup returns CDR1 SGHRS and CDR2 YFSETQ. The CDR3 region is CASSSTSGRYEQYF. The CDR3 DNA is TGCGCCAGCAGCTCTACTAGCGGGAGGTACGAGCAGTACTTC. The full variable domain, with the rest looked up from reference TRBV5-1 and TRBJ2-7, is KAGVTQTPRYLIKTRGQQVTLSCSPISGHRSVSWYQQTPGQGLQFLFEYFSETQRNKGNFPGRFSGRQFSNSRSEMNVSTLELGDSALYLCASSSTSGRYEQYFGPGTRLTVT.

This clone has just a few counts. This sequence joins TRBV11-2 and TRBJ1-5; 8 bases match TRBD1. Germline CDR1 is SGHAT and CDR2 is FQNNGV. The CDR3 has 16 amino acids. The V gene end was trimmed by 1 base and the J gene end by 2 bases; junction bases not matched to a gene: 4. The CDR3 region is CASSLGTGIGNQPQHF. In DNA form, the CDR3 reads TGTGCCAGCAGCTTAGGGACAGGGATCGGCAATCAGCCCCAGCATTTT.

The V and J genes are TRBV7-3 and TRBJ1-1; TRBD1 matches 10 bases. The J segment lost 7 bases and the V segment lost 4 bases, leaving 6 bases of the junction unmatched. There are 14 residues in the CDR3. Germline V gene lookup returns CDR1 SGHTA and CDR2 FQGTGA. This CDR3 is CASSSRQGAVEAFF. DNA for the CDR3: TGTGCCAGCAGCTCGCGACAGGGGGCGGTTGAAGCTTTCTTT.

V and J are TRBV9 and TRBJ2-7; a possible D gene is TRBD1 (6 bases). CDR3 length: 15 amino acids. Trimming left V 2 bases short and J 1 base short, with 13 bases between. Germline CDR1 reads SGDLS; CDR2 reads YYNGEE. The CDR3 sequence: CASSVLWDTSYEQYF. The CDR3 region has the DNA TGTGCCAGCAGCGTTCTCTGGGACACTTCCTACGAGCAGTACTTC.

In DNA form, the CDR3 reads TGCGCCAGCAGCCCAAGGCCGGACAGGGGAAATGGGTATGGCTACACCTTC. Its protein is CASSPRPDRGNGYGYTF. V and J are TRBV5-1 and TRBJ1-2; 9 nucleotides line up with TRBD1. V lost 4 bases and J lost 5; bases outside the gene matches: 15. The CDR3 consists of 17 residues. The germline CDR1 and CDR2 sequences are SGHRS and YFSETQ.

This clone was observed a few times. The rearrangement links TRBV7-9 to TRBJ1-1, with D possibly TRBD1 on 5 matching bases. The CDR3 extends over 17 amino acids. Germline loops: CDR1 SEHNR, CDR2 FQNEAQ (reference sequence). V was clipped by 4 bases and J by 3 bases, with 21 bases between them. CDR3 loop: CASSSWDGGYVDTEAFF. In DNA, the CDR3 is TGTGCCAGCAGCTCATGGGACGGTGGCTACGTCGACACTGAAGCTTTCTTT.

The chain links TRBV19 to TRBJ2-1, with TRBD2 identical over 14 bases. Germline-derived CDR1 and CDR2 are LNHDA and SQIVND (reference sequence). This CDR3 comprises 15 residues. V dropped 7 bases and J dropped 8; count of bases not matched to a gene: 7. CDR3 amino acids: CASTRLAGGIYEQFF. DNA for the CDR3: TGTGCCAGTACCCGACTAGCGGGAGGGATCTATGAGCAGTTCTTC.

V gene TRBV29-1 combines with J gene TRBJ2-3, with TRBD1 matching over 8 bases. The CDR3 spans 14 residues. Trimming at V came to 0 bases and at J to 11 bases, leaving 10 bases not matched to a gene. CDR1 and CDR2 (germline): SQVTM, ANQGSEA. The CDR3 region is CSVEDLGDRGRQYF. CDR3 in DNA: TGCAGCGTTGAAGATCTGGGCGACAGGGGAAGGCAGTATTTT.

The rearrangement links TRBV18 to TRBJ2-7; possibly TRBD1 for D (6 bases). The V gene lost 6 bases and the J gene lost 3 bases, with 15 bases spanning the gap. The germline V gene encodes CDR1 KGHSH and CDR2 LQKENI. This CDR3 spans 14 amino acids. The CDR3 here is CASSQTGFFYEQYF. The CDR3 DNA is TGTGCCAGCTCGCAAACAGGGTTTTTCTACGAGCAGTACTTC. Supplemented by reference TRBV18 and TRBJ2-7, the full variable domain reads NAGVMQNPRHLVRRRGQEARLRCSPMKGHSHVYWYRQLPEEGLKFMVYLQKENIIDESGMPKERFSAEFPKEGPSILRIQQVVRGDSAAYFCASSQTGFFYEQYFGPGTRLTVT.

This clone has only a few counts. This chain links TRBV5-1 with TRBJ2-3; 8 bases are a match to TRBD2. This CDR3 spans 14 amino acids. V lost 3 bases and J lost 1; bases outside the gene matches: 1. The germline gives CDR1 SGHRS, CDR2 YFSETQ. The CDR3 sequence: CASSSTSGTDTQYF. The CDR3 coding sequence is TGCGCCAGCAGCTCGACTAGCGGCACAGATACGCAGTATTTT.

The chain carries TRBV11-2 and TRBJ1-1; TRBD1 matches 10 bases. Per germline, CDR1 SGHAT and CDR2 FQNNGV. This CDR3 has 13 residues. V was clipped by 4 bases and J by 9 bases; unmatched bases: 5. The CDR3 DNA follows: TGTGCCAGCAGCTCCGGACAGGGGGAGAAAGCTTTCTTT. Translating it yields CASSSGQGEKAFF.

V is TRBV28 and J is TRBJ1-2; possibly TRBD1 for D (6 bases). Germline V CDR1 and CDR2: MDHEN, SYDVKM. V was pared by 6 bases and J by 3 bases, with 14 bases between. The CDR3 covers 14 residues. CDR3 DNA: TGTGCCAGCAGCTCAGGGGCGGGATACTATGGCTACACCTTC. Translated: CASSSGAGYYGYTF.

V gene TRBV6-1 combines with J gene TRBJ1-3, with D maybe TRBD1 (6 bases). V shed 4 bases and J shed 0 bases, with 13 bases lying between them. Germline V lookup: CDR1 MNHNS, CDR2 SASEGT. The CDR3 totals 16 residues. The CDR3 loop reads CASSARTAHSGNTIYF. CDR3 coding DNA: TGTGCCAGCAGTGCGAGGACAGCACACTCTGGAAACACCATATATTTT.

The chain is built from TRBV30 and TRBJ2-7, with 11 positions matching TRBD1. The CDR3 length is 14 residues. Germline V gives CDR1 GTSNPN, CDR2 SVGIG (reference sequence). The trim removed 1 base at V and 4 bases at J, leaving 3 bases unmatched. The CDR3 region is CAWSAGTGGYEQYF. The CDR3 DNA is TGTGCCTGGAGTGCCGGGACAGGGGGTTACGAGCAGTACTTC.

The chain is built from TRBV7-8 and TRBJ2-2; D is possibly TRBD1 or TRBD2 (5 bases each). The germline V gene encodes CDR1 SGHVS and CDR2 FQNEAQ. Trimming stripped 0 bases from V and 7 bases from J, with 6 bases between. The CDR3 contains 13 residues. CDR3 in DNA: TGTGCCAGCAGCTTAGCGAGGGGCGGGGAGCTGTTTTTT. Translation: CASSLARGGELFF.

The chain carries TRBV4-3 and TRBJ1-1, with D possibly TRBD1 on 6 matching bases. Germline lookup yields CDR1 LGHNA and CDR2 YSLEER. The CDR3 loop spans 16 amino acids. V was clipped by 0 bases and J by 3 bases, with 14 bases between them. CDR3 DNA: TGCGCCAGCAGCCAAGATGGGGCAAGGGGGGACACTGAAGCTTTCTTT. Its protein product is CASSQDGARGDTEAFF.

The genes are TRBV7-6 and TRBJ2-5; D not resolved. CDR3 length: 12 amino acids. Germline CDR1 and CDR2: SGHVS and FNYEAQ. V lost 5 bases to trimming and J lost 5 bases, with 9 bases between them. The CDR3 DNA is TGTGCCAGCAGCCCGGGCCTCGAGACCCAGTACTTC. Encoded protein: CASSPGLETQYF.

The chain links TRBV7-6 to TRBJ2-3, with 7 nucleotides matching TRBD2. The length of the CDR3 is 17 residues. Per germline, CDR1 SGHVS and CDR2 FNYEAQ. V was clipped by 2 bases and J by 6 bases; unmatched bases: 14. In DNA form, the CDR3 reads TGTGCCAGCAGCTTAAGGGCGCTCCGACTAGCCCCGGATACGCAGTATTTT. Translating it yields CASSLRALRLAPDTQYF.